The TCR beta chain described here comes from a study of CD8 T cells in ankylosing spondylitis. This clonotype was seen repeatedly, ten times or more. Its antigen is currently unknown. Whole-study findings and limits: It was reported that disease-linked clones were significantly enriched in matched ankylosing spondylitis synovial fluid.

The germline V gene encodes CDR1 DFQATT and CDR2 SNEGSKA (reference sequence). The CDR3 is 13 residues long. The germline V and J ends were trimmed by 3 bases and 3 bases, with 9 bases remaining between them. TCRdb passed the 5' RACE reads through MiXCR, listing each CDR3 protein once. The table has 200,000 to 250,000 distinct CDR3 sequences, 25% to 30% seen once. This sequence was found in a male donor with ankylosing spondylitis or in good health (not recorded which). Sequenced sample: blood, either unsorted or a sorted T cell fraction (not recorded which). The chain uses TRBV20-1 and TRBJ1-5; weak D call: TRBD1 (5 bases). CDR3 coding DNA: TGCAGTGCTAGGGGGCTCGACAATCAGCCCCAGCATTTT. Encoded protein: CSARGLDNQPQHF.